Presented here are 16 T cell receptor beta chains from one specimen sequenced in a study of blood T cells in healthy people across ages. With a J-beta primer mix and a sample-barcoded 5' primer, a second PCR ran roughly 6 to 12 cycles. TCRdb fed the 5' RACE reads into MiXCR, producing one record per CDR3 protein. The profile shows 1.5 million to 2 million distinct CDR3 sequences, around 40% of them singletons. Sequenced material: blood. The source is a human donor in good health.

This chain joins TRBV6-2 or TRBV6-3 and TRBJ1-4, with D perhaps TRBD1 (6 bases). Trimming took off 5 bases at V and 4 bases at J, with 11 bases between the two ends. This CDR3 is 14 amino acids long. Looked up from germline, CDR1 is MNHEY and CDR2 is SVGEGT. CDR3 in DNA: TGTGCCAGCAGTCAAAGGGGGTTTAATGAAAAACTGTTTTTT. Its protein is CASSQRGFNEKLFF.

The chain recombines TRBV7-9 with TRBJ2-5; D gene uncertain. TRBJ2-1 explains the end of the DNA better; the J call may be wrong. This CDR3 is 12 amino acids long. Germline V gene sequence: CDR1 SEHNR, CDR2 FQNEAQ (reference sequence). The CDR3 coding sequence is TGTGCCAGCAGCCCAGATCAAGAGACCCAGTTCTTC. This codes for CASSPDQETQFF.

V gene TRBV28 combines with J gene TRBJ2-5; D tentatively reads TRBD1 or TRBD2 (5 bases each). The CDR3 covers 17 residues. In germline, CDR1 is MDHEN, CDR2 SYDVKM. Trimming removed 6 bases from V and 5 bases from J, with 25 bases in between. The CDR3 nucleotides read TGTGCCAGCAGGCCCACTGTCGGGGTTGGGGCTTGGGAGACCCAGTACTTC. This sequence encodes CASRPTVGVGAWETQYF.

This sequence joins TRBV7-9 and TRBJ1-5, with TRBD1 as a possible D gene (6 bases). The CDR3 runs 15 residues. V lost 7 bases to trimming and J lost 4 bases, with 17 bases between them. Per germline, CDR1 SEHNR and CDR2 FQNEAQ (reference sequence). The CDR3 sequence: CASKEVTGQNQPQHF. In DNA, the CDR3 is TGTGCCAGCAAGGAGGTGACAGGACAAAATCAGCCCCAGCATTTT.

This clonotype was counted only a few times. The J gene is TRBJ2-5, the V gene TRBV12-3 or TRBV12-4, with D perhaps given as TRBD1 or TRBD2 (5 bases each). The J call may be faulty, since TRBJ2-7 better matches the DNA end. The CDR3 totals 13 residues. CDR3 sequence reads: CASSLGEYYEQYF. CDR3 nucleotide sequence: TGTGCCAGCAGTTTGGGGGAATACTACGAGCAGTACTTC.

This clonotype appeared a few times. The V call is TRBV20-1, the J call TRBJ1-2; D perhaps matches TRBD1 (5 bases). The CDR3 loop spans 14 amino acids. With 1 base removed from V and 6 bases from J, the gap between germline ends came to 15 bases. Germline V gene lookup returns CDR1 DFQATT and CDR2 SNEGSKA (reference sequence). This chain's CDR3 is CSARVWGSRDGYTF. CDR3 nucleotides: TGCAGTGCTAGAGTTTGGGGGAGCAGGGATGGCTACACCTTC.

The J gene is TRBJ2-3, the V gene TRBV7-3, with 12 bases lining up with TRBD2. The CDR3 spans 15 residues. CDR1 and CDR2 from the germline V gene are SGHTA and FQGTGA. The V segment lost 6 bases and the J segment 2 bases; nucleotides outside the gene matches: 3. The CDR3 DNA reads as TGTGCCAGCAGTTGGACTAGCGGGATCACAGATACGCAGTATTTT. Residues: CASSWTSGITDTQYF.

This clonotype was seen ten or more times. V usage is TRBV20-1 and J usage is TRBJ2-7; 8 bases are shared with TRBD1. The CDR3 totals 14 residues. CDR1 and CDR2 from the germline V gene are DFQATT and SNEGSKA (reference sequence). Trimming cost V 5 bases and J 6 bases; bases outside gene matches: 12. The DNA for the CDR3 is TGCAGTGCTGGTTTGGGACAGGTATTTGTCGAGCAGTACTTC. This translates into CSAGLGQVFVEQYF.

The chain combines TRBV20-1 with TRBJ2-5; the D gene could be TRBD1 or TRBD2 (5 bases each). The CDR3 is 16 residues long. Trimming pared 0 bases from V and 4 bases from J, leaving 18 bases between. CDR1 is DFQATT, CDR2 SNEGSKA, per germline (reference sequence). Here the CDR3 reads CSAREGVAGIRETQYF. The CDR3 region has the DNA TGCAGTGCTAGAGAGGGGGTGGCAGGGATCCGAGAGACCCAGTACTTC.

There are a few counts of this clonotype. The chain uses TRBV20-1 and TRBJ1-1; D gene ambiguous. V lost 2 bases and J lost 4, with 11 bases in between. Per the germline V gene, CDR1 is DFQATT and CDR2 is SNEGSKA (reference sequence). This CDR3 has 13 residues. CDR3 nucleotide sequence: TGCAGTGCTAGAAGTAGTGTGGGCACTGAAGCTTTCTTT. As protein: CSARSSVGTEAFF.

This chain joins TRBV28 and TRBJ2-1; 8 bases are shared with TRBD1. Germline-derived CDR1 and CDR2 are MDHEN and SYDVKM. The CDR3 loop spans 16 amino acids. V gave up 2 bases and J gave up 3 bases; unmatched junction bases: 6. The CDR3 nucleotides are TGTGCCAGCAGTTTACGCCGGACAGGGAACTACAATGAGCAGTTCTTC. Its translation is CASSLRRTGNYNEQFF.

This clonotype was found once. The rearrangement links TRBV21-1 to TRBJ2-1; the table's D call of TRBD1 was not tested on the DNA. TRBV21-1 is flagged as a pseudogene. The CDR3 loop spans 16 amino acids. The CDR3 coding sequence is TGTGCCAGCACCTATCCCGACGGGGTCTTATACGATGAGCAGTTCTTC. This sequence encodes CASTYPDGVLYDEQFF.

The V gene is TRBV28, the J gene TRBJ1-2, with D unclear. The CDR3 is made up of 13 amino acids. Trimming pared 7 bases from V and 6 bases from J, leaving 15 bases between. CDR1 is MDHEN and CDR2 is SYDVKM in the germline V gene. CDR3 in DNA: TGTGCCAGCACCTCTTCGGGGTGGGATGGCTACACCTTC. This sequence encodes CASTSSGWDGYTF.

J is TRBJ2-2 and V is TRBV4-2; 10 positions match TRBD1. The trim removed 5 bases at V and 7 bases at J, leaving 4 bases unmatched. The CDR3 has 14 residues. The germline CDR1 and CDR2 sequences are LGHNA and YNFKEQ. For the CDR3, the DNA is TGTGCCAGCAGCGGGGGACAGGGGAACGGGGAGCTGTTTTTT. Protein: CASSGGQGNGELFF.

This chain uses TRBV20-1 with TRBJ2-3, with a tentative D call TRBD1 (5 bases). The CDR3 loop spans 18 amino acids. CDR1 and CDR2 from the germline V gene are DFQATT and SNEGSKA (reference sequence). V lost 2 bases and J 0 bases, leaving 21 bases between the germline ends. The CDR3 nucleotides read TGCAGTGCTAGACCATATGATATCCCCGACAGAAGCACAGATACGCAGTATTTT. It codes for CSARPYDIPDRSTDTQYF.

This clonotype was counted only a few times. The V gene is TRBV29-1, the J gene TRBJ1-1; D possibly corresponds to TRBD1 (5 bases). Germline CDR1 reads SQVTM; CDR2 reads ANQGSEA. V shed 5 bases and J shed 1 base, with 11 bases lying between them. This CDR3 spans 13 amino acids. CDR3 DNA: TGCAGCGTTTCCCGGGGCCCGAACACTGAAGCTTTCTTT. It is translated as CSVSRGPNTEAFF.